This paragraph reports one T cell receptor beta chain. The target antigen is unknown. This CDR3 spans 16 amino acids. Trimming left V 2 bases short and J 0 bases short, with 10 bases between. The germline gives CDR1 MGHRA, CDR2 YSYEKL. Some clones are missing from TCRdb's copy, which holds only in-frame ones; the method was immunoSEQ multiplex PCR. Of 12,000 to 15,000 clones in the sample, under 85% were seen once. This specimen belongs to a study of T cell responses to AZD1222 COVID-19 vaccine. Overall study findings and caveats: The donor cohort was predominantly white British with a female majority, and clonal diversity may have been underestimated.

This chain links TRBV4-1 with TRBJ2-2; a weak D match, TRBD2 (5 bases). Sequenced here: peripheral blood, sampled 28 days after the second AZD1222 dose. This TCR derives from an adult who received the AZD1222 COVID-19 vaccine. CDR3 in DNA: TGCGCCAGCAGCCAATTTACGGGGTCGAACACCGGGGAGCTGTTTTTT. Protein sequence: CASSQFTGSNTGELFF.